Listed here are 8 T cell receptor beta chains from one sample, sequenced in a study of T cell responses to AZD1222 COVID-19 vaccine. Sequenced by immunoSEQ multiplex PCR; TCRdb stores in-frame clones only, minus some. Here the sample spans about 86,000 clones, 60% to 80% being singletons. This specimen was peripheral blood, taken on day 0 of AZD1222 vaccination. These receptors were obtained from an adult in good health.

This clone was observed once. The chain couples TRBV9 to TRBJ2-5; TRBD2 matches 9 bases. This CDR3 comprises 16 residues. Germline CDR1 is SGDLS and CDR2 is YYNGEE. After removal of 2 bases from V and 5 bases from J, the junction contained 10 bases not matched to a gene. The CDR3 sequence is CASSVFGSGSGETQYF. The DNA for the CDR3 is TGTGCCAGCAGCGTTTTCGGTAGCGGGAGCGGTGAGACCCAGTACTTC.

V and J are TRBV28 and TRBJ2-7; no reliable D call. The CDR3 totals 14 residues. Germline V gene sequence: CDR1 MDHEN, CDR2 SYDVKM. V was shortened by 2 bases and J by 1 base, with 9 bases between the two germline ends. CDR3 nucleotide sequence: TGTGCCAGCAGTTTACGGCAGGTTTCCTACGAGCAGTACTTC. Residues: CASSLRQVSYEQYF.

V usage is TRBV11-2 and J usage is TRBJ2-7, with 9 nucleotides matching TRBD2. The CDR3 runs 14 residues. Germline CDR1 reads SGHAT; CDR2 reads FQNNGV. The ends lost 8 bases at V and 1 base at J; junction bases unmatched: 6. The CDR3 DNA sequence: TGTGCCAGCTCAAAGCGGGAGGATTCCTACGAGCAGTACTTC. Translated, it gives CASSKREDSYEQYF.

The chain links TRBV19 to TRBJ1-4, with 11 bases fitting TRBD1. The J segment lost 3 bases and the V segment lost 5 bases, leaving 5 bases of the junction unmatched. Germline V gene sequence: CDR1 LNHDA, CDR2 SQIVND (reference sequence). This CDR3 is built from 16 residues. DNA for the CDR3: TGTGCCAGTAGTTCCGGACAGGGGGCCCCTAATGAAAAACTGTTTTTT. This gives the protein CASSSGQGAPNEKLFF.

The chain is built from TRBV30 and TRBJ2-7; 8 bases agree with TRBD1. Germline lookup yields CDR1 GTSNPN and CDR2 SVGIG (reference sequence). With 4 bases clipped from V and 2 bases from J, the junction kept 4 bases outside the gene matches. This CDR3 spans 13 amino acids. CDR3 protein: CAWTGGAAYEQYF. The CDR3 nucleotides are TGTGCCTGGACAGGGGGCGCGGCCTACGAGCAGTACTTC.

This chain uses TRBV5-1 with TRBJ2-3; the D is unclear. Trimming pared 0 bases from V and 0 bases from J, leaving 8 bases between. This CDR3 has 15 amino acids. CDR1 SGHRS and CDR2 YFSETQ come from the germline V gene. The chain's CDR3 is CASSLDGFSTDTQYF. Here the CDR3 DNA reads TGCGCCAGCAGCTTGGACGGATTTAGCACAGATACGCAGTATTTT.

This clone was found a few times. The V call is TRBV25-1, the J call TRBJ2-3, with D perhaps TRBD1 (5 bases). Trimming pared 4 bases from V and 1 base from J, leaving 6 bases between. Germline CDR1 and CDR2: MGHDK and SYGVNS. The CDR3 runs to 13 residues. The CDR3 DNA follows: TGTGCCAGCAGTGGCAGGGGCACAGATACGCAGTATTTT. Its translation is CASSGRGTDTQYF.

Only one count was recorded for this clone. The CDR3 nucleotides read TGCGCCAGCAGCTACCGGACAGGGGGCGACACTGAAGCTTTCTTT. Its translation: CASSYRTGGDTEAFF. V and J are TRBV5-1 and TRBJ1-1, with 11 bases fitting TRBD1. Germline lookup yields CDR1 SGHRS and CDR2 YFSETQ. V trimming: 3 bases; J trimming: 3 bases; junction bases outside the gene matches: 4. The CDR3 spans 15 residues.